This T cell receptor (beta chain) was sequenced for a study of monozygotic twins with inflammatory bowel disease. TCRdb re-called the 5' RACE reads and catalogs CDR3 proteins one per entry, DNA excluded. The ten most abundant clones cover 2% of a sample with 330,000 or so distinct CDR3 sequences. A remark on this clonotype: Its specificity is unknown.

Study-wide results and limits: Treatment differences in immunosuppression may have added variability to the repertoires of patients.

This CDR3 region has 13 residues. Germline assignment: CDR1 SGHTA and CDR2 FQGNSA. The sample taken for sequencing was blood. The chain uses TRBV7-2 and TRBJ2-3; TCRdb indicates TRBD1, and absent DNA this call remains unverified. The source of this sequence is a human donor with ulcerative colitis or Crohn's disease, or a healthy co-twin of an affected twin (not recorded which). The CDR3 loop reads CASSFSGSNTQYF.